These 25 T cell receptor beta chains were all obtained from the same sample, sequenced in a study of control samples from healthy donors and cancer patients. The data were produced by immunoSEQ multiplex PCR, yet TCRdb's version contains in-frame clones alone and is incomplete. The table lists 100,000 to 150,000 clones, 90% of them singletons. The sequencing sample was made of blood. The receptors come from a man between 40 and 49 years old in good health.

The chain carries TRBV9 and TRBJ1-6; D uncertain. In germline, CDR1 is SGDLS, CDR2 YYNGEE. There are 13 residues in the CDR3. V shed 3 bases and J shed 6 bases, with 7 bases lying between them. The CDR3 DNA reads TGTGCCAGCAGCGAGGGCCTTAATTCACCCCTCCACTTT. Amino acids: CASSEGLNSPLHF.

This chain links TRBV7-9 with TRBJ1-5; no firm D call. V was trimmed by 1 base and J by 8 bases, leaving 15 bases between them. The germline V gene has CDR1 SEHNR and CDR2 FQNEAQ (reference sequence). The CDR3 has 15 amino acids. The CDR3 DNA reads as TGTGCCAGCAGCTTAGATGAGGGAGCACTAAAGCCCCAGCATTTT. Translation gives CASSLDEGALKPQHF.

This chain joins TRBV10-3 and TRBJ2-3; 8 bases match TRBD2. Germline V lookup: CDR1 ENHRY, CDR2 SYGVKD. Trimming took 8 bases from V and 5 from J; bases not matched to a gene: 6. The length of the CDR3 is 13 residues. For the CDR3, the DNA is TGTGCCATCCGGCGGGGGGTAGGAGATACGCAGTATTTT. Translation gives CAIRRGVGDTQYF.

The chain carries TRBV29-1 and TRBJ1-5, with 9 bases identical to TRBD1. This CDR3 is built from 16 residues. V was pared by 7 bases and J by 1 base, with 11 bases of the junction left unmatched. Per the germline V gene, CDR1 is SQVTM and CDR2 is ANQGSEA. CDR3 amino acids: CSAKGTGGSSNQPQHF. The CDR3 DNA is TGCAGCGCAAAAGGAACAGGGGGCTCGAGCAATCAGCCCCAGCATTTT.

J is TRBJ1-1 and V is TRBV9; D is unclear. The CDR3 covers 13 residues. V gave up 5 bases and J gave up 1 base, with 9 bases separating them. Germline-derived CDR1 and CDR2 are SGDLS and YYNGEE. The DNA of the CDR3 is TGTGCCAGCAGAAGATTCGGGAACACTGAAGCTTTCTTT. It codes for CASRRFGNTEAFF.

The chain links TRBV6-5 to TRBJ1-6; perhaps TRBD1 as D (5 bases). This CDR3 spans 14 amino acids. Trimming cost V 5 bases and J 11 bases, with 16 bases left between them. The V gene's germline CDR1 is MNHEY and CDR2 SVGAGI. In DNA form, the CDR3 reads TGTGCCAGCAGTCCACGACAGTACGGGGCACCCCTCCACTTT. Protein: CASSPRQYGAPLHF.

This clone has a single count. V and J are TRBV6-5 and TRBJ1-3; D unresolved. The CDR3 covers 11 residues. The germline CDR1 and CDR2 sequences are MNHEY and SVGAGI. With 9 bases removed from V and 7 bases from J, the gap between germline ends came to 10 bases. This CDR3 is CASAFRNTIYF. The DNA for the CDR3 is TGTGCCAGTGCGTTTCGGAACACCATATATTTT.

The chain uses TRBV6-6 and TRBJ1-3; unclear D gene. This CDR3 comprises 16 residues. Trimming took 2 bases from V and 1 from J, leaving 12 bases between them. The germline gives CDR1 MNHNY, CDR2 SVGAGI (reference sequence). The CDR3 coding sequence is TGTGCCAGCAGTTACCAGGACCCAAGATCTGGAAACACCATATATTTT. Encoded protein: CASSYQDPRSGNTIYF.

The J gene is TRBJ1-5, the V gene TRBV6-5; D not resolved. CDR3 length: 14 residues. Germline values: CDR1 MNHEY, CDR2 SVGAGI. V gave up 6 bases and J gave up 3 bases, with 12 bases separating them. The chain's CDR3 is CASRYRVLNQPQHF. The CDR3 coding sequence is TGTGCCAGCAGGTACCGGGTCCTCAATCAGCCCCAGCATTTT.

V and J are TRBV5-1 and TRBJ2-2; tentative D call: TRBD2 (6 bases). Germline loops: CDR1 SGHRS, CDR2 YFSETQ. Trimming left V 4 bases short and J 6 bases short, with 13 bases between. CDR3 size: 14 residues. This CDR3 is CASSNPWEAGELFF. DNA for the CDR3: TGCGCCAGCAGCAACCCGTGGGAGGCCGGGGAGCTGTTTTTT.

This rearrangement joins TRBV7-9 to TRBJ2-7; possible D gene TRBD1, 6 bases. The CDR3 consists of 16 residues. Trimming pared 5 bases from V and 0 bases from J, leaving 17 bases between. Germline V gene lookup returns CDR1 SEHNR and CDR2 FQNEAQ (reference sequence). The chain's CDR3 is CASSVTPGQTSYEQYF. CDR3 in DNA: TGTGCCAGCAGCGTGACCCCTGGACAGACCTCCTACGAGCAGTACTTC. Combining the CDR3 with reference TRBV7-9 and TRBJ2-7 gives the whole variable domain DTGVSQNPRHKITKRGQNVTFRCDPISEHNRLYWYRQTLGQGPEFLTYFQNEAQLEKSRLLSDRFSAERPKGSFSTLEIQRTEQGDSAMYLCASSVTPGQTSYEQYFGPGTRLTVT.

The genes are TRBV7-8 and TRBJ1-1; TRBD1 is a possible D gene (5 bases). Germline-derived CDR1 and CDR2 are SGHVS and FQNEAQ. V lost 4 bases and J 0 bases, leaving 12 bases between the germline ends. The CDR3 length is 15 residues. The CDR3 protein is CASSYVGRLNTEAFF. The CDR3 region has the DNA TGTGCCAGCAGCTATGTGGGACGGCTGAACACTGAAGCTTTCTTT.

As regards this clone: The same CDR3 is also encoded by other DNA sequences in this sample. The CDR3 DNA follows: TGCGCCAGCAGCCAAGATCATGGGTACGAGCAGTACTTC. Protein product: CASSQDHGYEQYF. J is TRBJ2-7 and V is TRBV4-1; no clear D gene. Trimming removed 0 bases from V and 4 bases from J, with 7 bases in between. This CDR3 is 13 amino acids long. CDR1 is MGHRA, CDR2 YSYEKL, per germline.

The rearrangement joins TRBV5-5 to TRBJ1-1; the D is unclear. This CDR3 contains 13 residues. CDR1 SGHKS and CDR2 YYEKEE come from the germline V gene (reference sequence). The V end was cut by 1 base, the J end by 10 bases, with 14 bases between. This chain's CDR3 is CASSLKRTELAFF. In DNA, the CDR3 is TGTGCCAGCAGCTTGAAGAGGACTGAACTAGCTTTCTTT.

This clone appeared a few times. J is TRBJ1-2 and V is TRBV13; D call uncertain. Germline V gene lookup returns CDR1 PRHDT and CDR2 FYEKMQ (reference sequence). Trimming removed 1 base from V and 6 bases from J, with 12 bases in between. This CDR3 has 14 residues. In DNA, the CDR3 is TGTGCCAGCAGCTTAGAGGGTGAGGACCATGGCTACACCTTC. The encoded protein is CASSLEGEDHGYTF.

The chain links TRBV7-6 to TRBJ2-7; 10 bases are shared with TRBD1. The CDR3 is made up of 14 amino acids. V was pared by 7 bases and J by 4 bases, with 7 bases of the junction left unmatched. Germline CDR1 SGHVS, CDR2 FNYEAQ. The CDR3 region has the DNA TGTGCCAGCAAGGAAGGACAGGGGGATTACGAGCAGTACTTC. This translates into CASKEGQGDYEQYF.

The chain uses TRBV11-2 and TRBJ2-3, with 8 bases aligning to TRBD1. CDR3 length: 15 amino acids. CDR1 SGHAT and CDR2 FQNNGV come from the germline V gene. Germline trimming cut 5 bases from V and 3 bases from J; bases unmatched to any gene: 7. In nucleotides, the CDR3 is TGTGCCAGCAGCCTACCCCGGACAGGGACAGATACGCAGTATTTT. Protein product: CASSLPRTGTDTQYF.

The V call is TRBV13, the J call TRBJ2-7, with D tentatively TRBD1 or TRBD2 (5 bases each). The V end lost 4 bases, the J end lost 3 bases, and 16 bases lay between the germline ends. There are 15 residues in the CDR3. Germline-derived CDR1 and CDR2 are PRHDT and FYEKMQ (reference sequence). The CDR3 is CASSSLGRPYYEQYF. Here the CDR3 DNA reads TGTGCCAGCAGCTCTTTGGGACGACCCTACTACGAGCAGTACTTC.

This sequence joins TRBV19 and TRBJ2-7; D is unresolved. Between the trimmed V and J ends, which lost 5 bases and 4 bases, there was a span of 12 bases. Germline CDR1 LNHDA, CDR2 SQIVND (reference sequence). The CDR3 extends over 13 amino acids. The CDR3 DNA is TGTGCCAGTAGTGCCCGCGGCAGTTACGAGCAGTACTTC. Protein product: CASSARGSYEQYF.

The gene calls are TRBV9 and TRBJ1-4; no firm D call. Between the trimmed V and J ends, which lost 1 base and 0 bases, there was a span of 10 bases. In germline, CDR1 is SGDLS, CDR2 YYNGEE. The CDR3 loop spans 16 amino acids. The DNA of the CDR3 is TGTGCCAGCAGCGTAAAAGAATCTGCAACTAATGAAAAACTGTTTTTT. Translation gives CASSVKESATNEKLFF. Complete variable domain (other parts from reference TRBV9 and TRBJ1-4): DSGVTQTPKHLITATGQRVTLRCSPRSGDLSVYWYQQSLDQGLQFLIQYYNGEERAKGNILERFSAQQFPDLHSELNLSSLELGDSALYFCASSVKESATNEKLFFGSGTQLSVL.

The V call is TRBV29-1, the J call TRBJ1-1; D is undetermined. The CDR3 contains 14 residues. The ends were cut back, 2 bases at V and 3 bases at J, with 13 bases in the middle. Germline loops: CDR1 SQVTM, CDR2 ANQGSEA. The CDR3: CSVETEAGYTEAFF. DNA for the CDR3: TGCAGCGTTGAAACCGAAGCGGGTTACACTGAAGCTTTCTTT. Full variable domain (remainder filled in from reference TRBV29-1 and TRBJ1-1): SAVISQKPSRDICQRGTSLTIQCQVDSQVTMMFWYRQQPGQSLTLIATANQGSEATYESGFVIDKFPISRPNLTFSTLTVSNMSPEDSSIYLCSVETEAGYTEAFFGQGTRLTVV.

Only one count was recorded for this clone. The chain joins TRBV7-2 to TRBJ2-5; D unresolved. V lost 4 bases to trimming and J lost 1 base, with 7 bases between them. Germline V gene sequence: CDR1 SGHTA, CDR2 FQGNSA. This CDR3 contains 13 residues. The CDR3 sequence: CASSSSGQETQYF. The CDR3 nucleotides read TGTGCCAGCAGCTCCTCAGGCCAAGAGACCCAGTACTTC.

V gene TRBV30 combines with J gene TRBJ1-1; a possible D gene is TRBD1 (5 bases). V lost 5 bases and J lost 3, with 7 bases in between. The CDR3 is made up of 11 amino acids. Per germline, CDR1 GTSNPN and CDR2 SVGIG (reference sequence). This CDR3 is CAWGGDTEAFF. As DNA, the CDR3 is TGTGCCTGGGGGGGGGACACTGAAGCTTTCTTT.

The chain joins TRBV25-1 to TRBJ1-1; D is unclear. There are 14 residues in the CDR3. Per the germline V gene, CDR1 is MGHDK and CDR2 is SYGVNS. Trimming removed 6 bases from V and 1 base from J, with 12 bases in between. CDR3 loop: CASRADGENTEAFF. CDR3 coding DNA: TGTGCCAGCAGAGCTGACGGGGAGAACACTGAAGCTTTCTTT.

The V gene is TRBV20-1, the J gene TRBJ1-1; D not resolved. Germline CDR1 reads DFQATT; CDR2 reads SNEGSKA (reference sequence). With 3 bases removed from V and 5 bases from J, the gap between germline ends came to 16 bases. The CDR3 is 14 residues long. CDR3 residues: CSASSLWWGTEAFF. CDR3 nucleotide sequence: TGCAGTGCTAGTTCTTTATGGTGGGGTACTGAAGCTTTCTTT.